Detailed here is one TCR beta chain. These data are taken from a study of T cell responses to AZD1222 COVID-19 vaccine. Here immunoSEQ multiplex PCR was the method, and the copy in TCRdb shows in-frame clones only, minus some. The sample includes 95,000 to 110,000 clones, under 95% of them seen just once. CDR3 length equals 14 residues. Germline values: CDR1 SEHNR, CDR2 FQNEAQ (reference sequence). V lost 5 bases and J lost 4, with 15 bases in between. The source of this sequence is an adult in good health. The chain combines TRBV7-9 with TRBJ2-7; D is uncertain. This material consisted of peripheral blood, taken on day 0 of AZD1222 vaccination. The CDR3 is CASSPRHLLYEQYF. In nucleotides, the CDR3 is TGTGCCAGCAGCCCGCGACATCTCCTGTACGAGCAGTACTTC.